This T cell receptor (beta chain) was sequenced during a study of regulatory T cells in long-lasting Graves disease. Trimming pared 3 bases from V and 4 bases from J, leaving 7 bases between. The CDR3 is made up of 12 amino acids. Germline CDR1 MNHEY, CDR2 SMNVEV (reference sequence). Relying on iRepertoire HTBI primers and Arm-PCR of CDR3 regions, the team built TCR beta libraries. TCRdb redid the calling of the multiplex PCR reads with MiXCR, one entry per CDR3 protein. The data contain roughly 560,000 distinct CDR3 sequences, about 16% of them singletons. Sample time point: newly diagnosed GD, antithyroid drugs for less than 3 months. PBMC-extracted RNA yielded the TCR library. The sample was also linked to a second study, of T cells in Graves' hyperthyroidism and ophthalmopathy. As that study records: Among thyroid clonotypes expanded above 0.001, most also appeared in blood.

Sequencing was performed on peripheral blood mononuclear cells (PBMCs), taken at new diagnosis, from a patient treated with antithyroid drugs. The sequence was collected from a woman in her forties or fifties with Graves disease. The chain couples TRBV27 to TRBJ2-7; D not resolved. Here the CDR3 reads CASSFLGYEQYF. CDR3 nucleotide sequence: TGTGCCAGCAGTTTCTTGGGATACGAGCAGTACTTC.